The present T cell receptor (beta chain) was sequenced within a study of early T cells in non-severe SARS-CoV-2 infection. About the research overall: RNA in bulk from unsorted whole blood was sequenced, and chains were unpaired.

This clonotype was detected many times. Its antigen is still unknown. Individual cDNA molecules received unique molecular identifiers. TCRdb re-derived calls from the 5' RACE reads in MiXCR, one entry per CDR3 protein. The data show roughly 40,000 distinct CDR3 sequences, approximately 5.9% seen once. Study observations and caveats: Matching with VDJdb favored anti-spike CD8 responses (missing private and CD4 specificities).

The CDR3 is made up of 21 amino acids. Sequenced material: whole blood, taken at baseline. The chain joins TRBV21-1 to TRBJ2-2; the table's D call TRBD2 went unverified against the DNA. TRBV21-1 is described as a pseudogene. The TCR was taken from an adult who was a healthcare worker with PCR-confirmed SARS-CoV-2 infection or an uninfected control (not recorded which). The CDR3 region is CASSKDAKRTSGGRRTGELFF. CDR3 DNA sequence: TGTGCCAGCAGCAAAGACGCTAAGCGGACTAGCGGGGGTAGGCGGACCGGGGAGCTGTTTTTT.